The 5 T cell receptor beta chains presented below share a single source sample, sequenced in a study of cytomegalovirus exposure and HLA in healthy donors. The PCR was carried out with 60 Vbeta primers and 13 Jbeta primers. Repertoires were generated with immunoSEQ multiplex PCR, while TCRdb's copy carries only in-frame clones and drops some. The data hold approximately 280,000 clones, with roughly 90% observed a single time. The specimen sequenced was PBMCs. Receptors were obtained from a woman aged 18-30 years in good health and CMV-seronegative.

The V gene is TRBV18, the J gene TRBJ1-2; D is perhaps TRBD1 (6 bases). CDR1 and CDR2 from the germline V gene are KGHSH and LQKENI. CDR3 length: 14 amino acids. Trimming shortened V by 3 bases and J by 4 bases, and 12 bases separated the two germline ends. CDR3 bases: TGTGCCAGCTCACCTCCTATGGGGGCCTATGGCTACACCTTC. Its protein is CASSPPMGAYGYTF.

This clone was detected only once. The chain couples TRBV6-6 to TRBJ2-3; D not certain. There are 12 residues in the CDR3. Deletions cut 4 bases from V and 8 bases from J, with 10 bases between. Germline V CDR1 and CDR2: MNHNY, SVGAGI (reference sequence). The CDR3 region is CASSSTSVTQYF. CDR3 nucleotide sequence: TGTGCCAGCAGTTCCACGTCGGTTACGCAGTATTTT.

J is TRBJ2-7 and V is TRBV23-1; D unclear. TRBV23-1 is reported as an ORF; its role is uncertain. The CDR3 sequence is 18 residues long. The V end lost 2 bases, the J end lost 2 bases, and 22 bases lay between the germline ends. The CDR3 protein is CASSQKSITENCPYEQYF. For the CDR3, the DNA is TGCGCCAGCAGTCAAAAATCTATTACAGAAAACTGTCCCTACGAGCAGTACTTC.

This chain connects TRBV7-3 to TRBJ2-7; 7 bases are a match to TRBD2. The germline CDR1 and CDR2 sequences are SGHTA and FQGTGA. V dropped 3 bases and J dropped 5; count of bases not matched to a gene: 7. The CDR3 runs 14 residues. CDR3 coding DNA: TGTGCCAGCAGCTTTTACCCGGGAGGAAACGAGCAGTACTTC. Translating gives CASSFYPGGNEQYF.

Comments on this clone: Distinct nucleotide sequences in the sample also encode this CDR3. The CDR3 loop is CASSDRTGEGYGYTF. In nucleotides, the CDR3 is TGTGCCAGCAGTGACAGGACAGGGGAGGGTTATGGCTACACCTTC. The chain is built from TRBV6-1 and TRBJ1-2; 9 positions agree with TRBD1. The CDR3 covers 15 residues. The germline V gene has CDR1 MNHNS and CDR2 SASEGT. The ends lost 3 bases at V and 5 bases at J; junction bases unmatched: 7.